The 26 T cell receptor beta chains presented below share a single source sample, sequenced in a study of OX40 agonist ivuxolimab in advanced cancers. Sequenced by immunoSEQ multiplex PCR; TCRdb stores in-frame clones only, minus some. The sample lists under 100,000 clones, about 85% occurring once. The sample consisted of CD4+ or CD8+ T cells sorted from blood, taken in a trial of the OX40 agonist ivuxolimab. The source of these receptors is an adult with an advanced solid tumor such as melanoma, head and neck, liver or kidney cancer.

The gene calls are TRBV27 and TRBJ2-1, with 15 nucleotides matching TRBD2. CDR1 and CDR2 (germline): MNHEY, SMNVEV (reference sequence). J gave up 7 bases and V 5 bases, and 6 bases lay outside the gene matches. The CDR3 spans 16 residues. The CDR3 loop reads CASSTRTSGGANEQFF. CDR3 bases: TGTGCCAGCAGTACTAGGACTAGCGGGGGGGCTAATGAGCAGTTCTTC.

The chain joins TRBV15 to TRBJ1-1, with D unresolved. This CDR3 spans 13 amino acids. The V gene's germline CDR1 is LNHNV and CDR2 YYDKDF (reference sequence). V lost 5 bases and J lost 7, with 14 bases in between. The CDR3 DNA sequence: TGTGCCACCAGCTTTAGAGGTACTGATGAAGCTTTCTTT. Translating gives CATSFRGTDEAFF.

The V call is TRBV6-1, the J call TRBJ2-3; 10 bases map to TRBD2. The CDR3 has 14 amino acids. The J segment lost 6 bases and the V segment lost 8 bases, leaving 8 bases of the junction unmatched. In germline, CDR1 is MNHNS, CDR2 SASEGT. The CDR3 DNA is TGTGCCAGCCTGACTAGCGGGCCTGGCGATACGCAGTATTTT. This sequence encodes CASLTSGPGDTQYF.

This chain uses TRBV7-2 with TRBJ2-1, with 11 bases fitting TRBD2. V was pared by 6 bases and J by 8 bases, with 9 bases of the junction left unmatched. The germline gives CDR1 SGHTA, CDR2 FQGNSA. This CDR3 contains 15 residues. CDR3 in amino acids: CASSDSGGAGYEQFF. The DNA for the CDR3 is TGTGCCAGCAGTGATAGCGGGGGGGCCGGGTATGAGCAGTTCTTC.

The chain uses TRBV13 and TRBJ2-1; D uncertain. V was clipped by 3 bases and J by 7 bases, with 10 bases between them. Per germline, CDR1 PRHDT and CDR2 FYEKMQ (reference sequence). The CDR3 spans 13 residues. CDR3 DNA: TGTGCCAGCAGCTTCCCGGGTTCGAATGAGCAGTTCTTC. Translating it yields CASSFPGSNEQFF. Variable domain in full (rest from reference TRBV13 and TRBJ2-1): AAGVIQSPRHLIKEKRETATLKCYPIPRHDTVYWYQQGPGQDPQFLISFYEKMQSDKGSIPDRFSAQQFSDYHSELNMSSLELGDSALYFCASSFPGSNEQFFGPGTRLTVL.

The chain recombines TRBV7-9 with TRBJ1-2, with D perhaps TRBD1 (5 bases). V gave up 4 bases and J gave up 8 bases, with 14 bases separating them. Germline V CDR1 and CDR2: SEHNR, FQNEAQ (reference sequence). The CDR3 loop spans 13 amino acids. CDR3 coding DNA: TGTGCCAGCAGCTGGGACCGCTCCGGGGGCTACACCTTC. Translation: CASSWDRSGGYTF.

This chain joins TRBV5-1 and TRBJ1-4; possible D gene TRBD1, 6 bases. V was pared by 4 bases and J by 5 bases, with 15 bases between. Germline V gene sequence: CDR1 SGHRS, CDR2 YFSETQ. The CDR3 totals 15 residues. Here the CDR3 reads CASSDIQGANEKLFF. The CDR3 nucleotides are TGCGCCAGCAGCGATATACAGGGTGCGAATGAAAAACTGTTTTTT.

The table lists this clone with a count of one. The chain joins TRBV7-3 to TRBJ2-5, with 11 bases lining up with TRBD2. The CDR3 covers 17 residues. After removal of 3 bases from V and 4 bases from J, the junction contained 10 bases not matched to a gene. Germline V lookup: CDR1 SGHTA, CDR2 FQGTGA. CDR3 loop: CASSLGLAGGIGETQYF. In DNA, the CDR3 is TGTGCCAGCAGCTTGGGGCTAGCGGGAGGTATAGGAGAGACCCAGTACTTC.

Here the CDR3 reads CASSKFSGGRSTGELFF. DNA for the CDR3: TGTGCCAGCAGCAAATTTAGCGGGGGGCGTAGCACCGGGGAGCTGTTTTTT. The rearrangement links TRBV5-6 to TRBJ2-2; 10 positions match TRBD2. After removal of 4 bases from V and 4 bases from J, the junction contained 10 bases not matched to a gene. Germline CDR1 SGHDT, CDR2 YYEEEE. The CDR3 spans 17 residues.

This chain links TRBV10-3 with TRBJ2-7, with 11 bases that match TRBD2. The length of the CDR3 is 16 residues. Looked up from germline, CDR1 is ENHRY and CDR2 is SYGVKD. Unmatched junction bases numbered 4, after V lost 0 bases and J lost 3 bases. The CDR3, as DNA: TGTGCCATCAGTGAGTCTCTAGCGGGAGGAGTCTACGAGCAGTACTTC. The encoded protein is CAISESLAGGVYEQYF.

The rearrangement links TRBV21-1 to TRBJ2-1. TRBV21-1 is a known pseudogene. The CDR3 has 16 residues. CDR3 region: CASSKRGKGSRNEQFF. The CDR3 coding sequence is TGTGCCAGCAGCAAAAGAGGTAAGGGCTCACGGAATGAGCAGTTCTTC.

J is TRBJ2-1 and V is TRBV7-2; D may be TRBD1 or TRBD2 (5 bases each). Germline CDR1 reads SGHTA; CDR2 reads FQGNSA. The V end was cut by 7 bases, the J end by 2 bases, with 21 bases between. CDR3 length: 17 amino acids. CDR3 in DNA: TGTGCCAGCAACGAGGGACGGGATCGACGGGCCTACAATGAGCAGTTCTTC. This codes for CASNEGRDRRAYNEQFF.

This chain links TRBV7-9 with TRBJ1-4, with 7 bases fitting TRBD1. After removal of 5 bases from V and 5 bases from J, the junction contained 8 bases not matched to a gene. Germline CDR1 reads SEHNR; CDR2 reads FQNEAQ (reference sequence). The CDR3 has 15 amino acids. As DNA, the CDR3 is TGTGCCAGCAGCCTGAGGGACAGCCTGAATGAAAAACTGTTTTTT. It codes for CASSLRDSLNEKLFF.

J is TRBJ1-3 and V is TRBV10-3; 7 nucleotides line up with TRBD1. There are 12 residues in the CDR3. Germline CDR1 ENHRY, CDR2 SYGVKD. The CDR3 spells CDQGVYGNTIYF. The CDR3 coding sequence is TGTGATCAGGGGGTGTATGGAAACACCATATATTTT.

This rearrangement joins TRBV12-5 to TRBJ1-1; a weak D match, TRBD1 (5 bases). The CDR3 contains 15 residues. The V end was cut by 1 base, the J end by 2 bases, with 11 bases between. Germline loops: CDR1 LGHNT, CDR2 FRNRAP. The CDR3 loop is CASGLAPGANTEAFF. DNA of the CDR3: TGTGCTAGTGGTTTGGCCCCCGGGGCTAACACTGAAGCTTTCTTT.

This CDR3 is CASSTAQGQPGEKLFF. DNA for the CDR3: TGCGCCAGCAGCACCGCGCAGGGACAGCCAGGTGAAAAACTGTTTTTT. This rearrangement joins TRBV5-1 to TRBJ1-4, with 7 bases that match TRBD1. V lost 4 bases to trimming and J lost 7 bases; unmatched junction nucleotides: 13. The CDR3 runs 16 residues. Germline V gene data show CDR1 as SGHRS and CDR2 as YFSETQ.

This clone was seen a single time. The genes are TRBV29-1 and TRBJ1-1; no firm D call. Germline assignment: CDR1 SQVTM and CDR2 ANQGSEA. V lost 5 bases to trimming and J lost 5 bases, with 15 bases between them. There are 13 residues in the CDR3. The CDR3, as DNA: TGCAGCGTTTATTCAACTGGAGGGACTGAAGCTTTCTTT. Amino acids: CSVYSTGGTEAFF.

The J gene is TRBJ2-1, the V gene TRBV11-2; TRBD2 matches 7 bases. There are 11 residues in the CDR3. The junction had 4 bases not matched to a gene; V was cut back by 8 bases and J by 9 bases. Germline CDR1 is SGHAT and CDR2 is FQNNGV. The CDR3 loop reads CASRGRGEQFF. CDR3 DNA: TGTGCCAGCCGGGGGAGGGGTGAGCAGTTCTTC.

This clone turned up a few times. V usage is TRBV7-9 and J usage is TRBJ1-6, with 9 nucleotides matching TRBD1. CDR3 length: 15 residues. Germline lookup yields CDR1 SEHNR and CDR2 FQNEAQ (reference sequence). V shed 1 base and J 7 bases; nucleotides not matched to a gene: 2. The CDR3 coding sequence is TGTGCCAGCAGCTTAGGACAGGGGGAGAATTCACCCCTCCACTTT. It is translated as CASSLGQGENSPLHF.

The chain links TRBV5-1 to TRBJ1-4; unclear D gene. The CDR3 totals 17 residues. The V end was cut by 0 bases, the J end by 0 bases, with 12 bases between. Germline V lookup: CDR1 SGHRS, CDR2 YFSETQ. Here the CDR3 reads CASSLAGFVTTNEKLFF. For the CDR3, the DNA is TGCGCCAGCAGCTTGGCGGGATTCGTAACAACTAATGAAAAACTGTTTTTT.

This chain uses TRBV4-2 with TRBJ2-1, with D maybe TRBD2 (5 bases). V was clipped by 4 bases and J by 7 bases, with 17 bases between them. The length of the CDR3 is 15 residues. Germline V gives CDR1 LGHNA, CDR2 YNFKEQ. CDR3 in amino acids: CASSPSVGANNEQFF. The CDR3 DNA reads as TGTGCCAGCAGCCCCTCGGTGGGAGCGAATAATGAGCAGTTCTTC.

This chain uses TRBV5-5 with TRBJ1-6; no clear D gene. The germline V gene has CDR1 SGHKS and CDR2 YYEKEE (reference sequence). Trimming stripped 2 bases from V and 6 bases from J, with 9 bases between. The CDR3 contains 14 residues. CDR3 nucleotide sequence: TGTGCCAGCAGCTTACGACGGGGTAATTCACCCCTCCACTTT. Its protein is CASSLRRGNSPLHF.

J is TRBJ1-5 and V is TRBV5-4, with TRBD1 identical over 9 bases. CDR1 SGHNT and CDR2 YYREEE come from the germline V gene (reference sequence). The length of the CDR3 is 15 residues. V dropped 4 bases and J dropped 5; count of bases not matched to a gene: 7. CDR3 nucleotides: TGTGCCAGCAGCCTATATGGGACAGGGTATCAGCCCCAGCATTTT. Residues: CASSLYGTGYQPQHF.

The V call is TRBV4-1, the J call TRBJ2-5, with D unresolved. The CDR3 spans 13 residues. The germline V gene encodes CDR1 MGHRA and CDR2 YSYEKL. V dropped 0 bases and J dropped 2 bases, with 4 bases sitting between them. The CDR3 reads CASSQDQQETQYF. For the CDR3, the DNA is TGCGCCAGCAGCCAAGATCAGCAAGAGACCCAGTACTTC.

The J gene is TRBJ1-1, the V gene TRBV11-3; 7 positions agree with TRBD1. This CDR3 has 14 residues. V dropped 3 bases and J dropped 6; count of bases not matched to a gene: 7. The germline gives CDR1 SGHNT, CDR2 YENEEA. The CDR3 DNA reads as TGTGCCAGCAGCTTCACAGGGGAAGTGTCTGAAGCTTTCTTT. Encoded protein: CASSFTGEVSEAFF.

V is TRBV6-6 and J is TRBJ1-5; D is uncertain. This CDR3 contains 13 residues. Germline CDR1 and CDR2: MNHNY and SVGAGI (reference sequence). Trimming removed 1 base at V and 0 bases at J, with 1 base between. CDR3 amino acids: CASSYYSNQPQHF. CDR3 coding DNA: TGTGCCAGCAGTTACTATAGCAATCAGCCCCAGCATTTT.